These T cell receptor beta chains were read from a single sample in a study of siplizumab effects on memory and regulatory T cells. Assay: immunoSEQ multiplex PCR; the TCRdb copy retains only in-frame clones and omits some. The data hold about 87,000 clones, with 85% to 90% observed a single time. The sample consisted of CD4+ T cells sorted from blood. Source of these receptors: a human donor in good health. Each CDR3 is given with its conserved first and last residue.

v_call: TRBV6-1; j_call: TRBJ1-5; cdr3_aa: CASSEARRYSNQPQHF
v_call: TRBV5-1; j_call: TRBJ2-3; cdr3_aa: CASSSSTGVPTDTQYF
v_call: TRBV11-2; j_call: TRBJ2-3; cdr3_aa: CASSLGGFGAASTDTQYF
v_call: TRBV18; j_call: TRBJ1-5; cdr3_aa: CASSQGQGAQQPQHF
v_call: TRBV4-1; j_call: TRBJ2-6; cdr3_aa: CASSQVSVAGANVLTF
v_call: TRBV14; j_call: TRBJ2-3; cdr3_aa: CASSLQAGGGDTQYF
v_call: TRBV6-1; j_call: TRBJ2-2; cdr3_aa: CASSMHRGTGELFF
v_call: TRBV9; j_call: TRBJ1-1; cdr3_aa: CASSVGGQLGLEAFF
v_call: TRBV15; j_call: TRBJ2-5; cdr3_aa: CATSSRPHSRPQETQYF
v_call: TRBV29-1; j_call: TRBJ2-3; cdr3_aa: CSASLGSLYF
v_call: TRBV19; j_call: TRBJ2-7; cdr3_aa: CASRGDGATQSRPYEQYF
v_call: TRBV5-1; j_call: TRBJ2-5; cdr3_aa: CASSLSGYQETQYF
v_call: TRBV5-1; j_call: TRBJ1-1; cdr3_aa: CASSLDVAEAFF
v_call: TRBV11-1; j_call: TRBJ1-4; cdr3_aa: CASSFTGAPEKLFF
v_call: TRBV11-3; j_call: TRBJ2-7; cdr3_aa: CASSLDPLAGWWEQYF
v_call: TRBV5-4; j_call: TRBJ2-1; cdr3_aa: CASSELNRAPTNNEQFF
v_call: TRBV11-3; j_call: TRBJ2-1; cdr3_aa: CASSFSSSGSREQFF